These T cell receptor beta chains were read from a single sample in a study of neurological immune-mediated disorders. TCRdb reanalysed the 5' RACE reads using MiXCR and keeps one entry per CDR3 protein. The table lists about 50,000 distinct CDR3 sequences, more than 8.5% of them singletons, with about 1.6% in the top ten. Material for sequencing was PBMCs. Receptor source: a middle-aged woman in good health. CDR3s include the opening cysteine and the closing phenylalanine or tryptophan. The D gene is left open where the match is weak. Size values are once, few and many counts, or a class for expanded clones, and some rows have none.

J	V	size	D	DNA	CDR3
TRBJ2-3	TRBV6-5	many	TRBD2	TGTGCCAGCAGCCGTAGCGGGAGCGGGAATACGCAGTATTTT	CASSRSGSGNTQYF
TRBJ2-1	TRBV28	NA	NA	TGTGCCTCTGGTGCTAGCCCAGGCGTTTACAATGAGCAGTTCTTC	CASGASPGVYNEQFF
TRBJ2-1	TRBV9	few	NA	TGTGCCAGCAGCGTAGGCACTACCTTCCCGTTCTTC	CASSVGTTFPFF
TRBJ2-1	TRBV4-3	many	NA	TGCGCCAGCAGCCAAGAAGTCGGCAATGAGCAGTTCTTC	CASSQEVGNEQFF
TRBJ1-1	TRBV7-2	many	NA	TGTGCCAGCAGCTCCTTGAACCCCACTGAAGCTTTCTTT	CASSSLNPTEAFF
TRBJ2-1	TRBV7-8	many	TRBD2	TGTGCCAGCAGCTTACCCGGGAGGAATGAGCAGTTCTTC	CASSLPGRNEQFF
TRBJ2-7	TRBV29-1	many	TRBD1	TGCAGCGTTGACATCACAGGGGACGAGCAGTACTTC	CSVDITGDEQYF
TRBJ2-1	TRBV7-9	many	NA	TGTGCCAGCAGCTTAGATCCGGCCGGTGGCCAGTTCTTC	CASSLDPAGGQFF
TRBJ1-2	TRBV6-5	many	TRBD1	TGTGCCAGCAGACCCAGGGGGCCCAAATATGGCTACACCTTC	CASRPRGPKYGYTF
TRBJ2-2	TRBV12-3/TRBV12-4	many	NA	TGTGCCAGCAGACTGAACAGGAGGACCGGGGAGCTGTTTTTT	CASRLNRRTGELFF
TRBJ2-7	TRBV7-8	many	NA	TGTGCCAGCAGCTTAAGTCTGTACTACGAGCAGTACTTC	CASSLSLYYEQYF
TRBJ2-7	TRBV4-1	many	TRBD1	TGCGCCAGCAGCCTAGGACAGGGGAAAGGCGAGCAGTACTTC	CASSLGQGKGEQYF
TRBJ1-6	TRBV27	many	NA	TGTGCCAGCAGCTTATCAGGGTCCTATAATTCACCCCTCCACTTT	CASSLSGSYNSPLHF
TRBJ2-2	TRBV27	many	TRBD2	TGTGCCAGCAGTCGGACTAGCGGGAAGGTCGGGGAGCTGTTTTTT	CASSRTSGKVGELFF
TRBJ2-3	TRBV5-1	many	TRBD1	TGCGCCAGCAGCTTGGCAGGGGACAGGGGTGCGGATACGCAGTATTTT	CASSLAGDRGADTQYF
TRBJ2-6	TRBV5-1	many	NA	TGCGCCAGCAGCTTGAACAGAATCCAACTCTCTGGGGCCAACGTCCTGACTTTC	CASSLNRIQLSGANVLTF
TRBJ1-6	TRBV5-6	many	NA	TGTGCCAGCAGCTTCGGCAGGGAGCCCCTATTCTCCTATAATTCACCCCTCCACTTT	CASSFGREPLFSYNSPLHF
TRBJ1-1	TRBV25-1	many	TRBD1	TGTGCCAGCAGGGGGAGGGGACAGGGGATGTCTTTCTTT	CASRGRGQGMSFF
TRBJ1-2	TRBV5-5	many	TRBD1	TGTGCCAGCAGCTTGGCGACAGGGACTAGTTCTAACTATGGCTACACCTTC	CASSLATGTSSNYGYTF
TRBJ2-7	TRBV5-1	many	NA	TGCGCCAGCAGTCAGGGAACAAATCTGAACGAGCAGTACTTC	CASSQGTNLNEQYF
TRBJ2-7	TRBV20-1	many	NA	TGCAGTGCTAGAGATCTTAGGGCGGAATTCTCCTACGAGCAGTACTTC	CSARDLRAEFSYEQYF
TRBJ2-5	TRBV27	many	NA	TGTGCCAGCAGGGCTCGACAGGGGAGGGTGGGCGAGACCCAGTACTTC	CASRARQGRVGETQYF
TRBJ2-3	TRBV2	many	TRBD2	TGTGCCAGCAGCGCCGGGACTAGCGGCTACACAGATACGCAGTATTTT	CASSAGTSGYTDTQYF
TRBJ2-5	TRBV12-3/TRBV12-4	many	NA	TGTGCCAGCACCGTCTTCGGTTACCAAGAGACCCAGTACTTC	CASTVFGYQETQYF
TRBJ2-2	TRBV12-3/TRBV12-4	NA	NA	TGTGTCAGCAGTGGGATTCTCCGGGAGCTGTTTTTT	CVSSGILRELFF
TRBJ1-1	TRBV7-8	NA	TRBD1	TGTGCCAGCAGCCCCCGGGACAGTAGACTGAACACTGAAGCTTACTTT	CASSPRDSRLNTEAYF
TRBJ2-7	TRBV25-1	many	NA	TGTGCCAGCAGTGAATTTGGGAGACAGACGATTTACGAGCAGTACTTC	CASSEFGRQTIYEQYF
TRBJ2-1	TRBV2	few	NA	TGTGCCAGCGGACGTGTAAGTGAGCAGTTCTTC	CASGRVSEQFF
TRBJ2-2	TRBV6-5	many	TRBD2	TGTGCCAGCAGTGGACTAGCGGGAGTATACACCGGGGAGCTGTTTTTT	CASSGLAGVYTGELFF
TRBJ1-3	TRBV12-5	many	NA	TGTGCTAGTGTACAGGGCTCTGGAAACACCATATATTTT	CASVQGSGNTIYF
TRBJ2-1	TRBV15	many	NA	TGTGCCACCAGCAGTAAAGGGACTTATAGCTCCTACAATGAGCAGTTCTTC	CATSSKGTYSSYNEQFF
TRBJ2-2	TRBV29-1	many	NA	TGCAGCGTTGATATGGGGCTTTCGAACACCGGGGAGCTGTTTTTT	CSVDMGLSNTGELFF
TRBJ2-7	TRBV20-1	many	NA	TGCAGTGCTAGCAACGAGGCTTTTAGCTCCTACGAGCAGTACTTC	CSASNEAFSSYEQYF
TRBJ1-1	TRBV29-1	many	NA	TGCAGCGTTGAAGAACAATTAGCTTTCTTT	CSVEEQLAFF
TRBJ2-2	TRBV24-1	NA	NA	TGTGCCACCAGTGATTTGAGCGGGAACACCGGGGAGCTGTTTTTT	CATSDLSGNTGELFF
TRBJ2-6	TRBV12-3/TRBV12-4	NA	NA	TGTGCCAGCAGTTTAGGGGGGCCTGGGGCCAACGTCCTGACTTTC	CASSLGGPGANVLTF
TRBJ2-7	TRBV7-2	many	NA	TGTGCCAGCAGCCCCATGGGGGGACAACCCTACGAGCAGTACTTC	CASSPMGGQPYEQYF
TRBJ2-7	TRBV6-5	many	TRBD1	TGTGCCAGCAGGAAGCCGGGACAGGGGTTCTACGAGCAGTACTTC	CASRKPGQGFYEQYF
TRBJ2-7	TRBV4-3	many	NA	TGCGCCAGCAGCCAAGTTCTGAGTCGCTCCTACGAGCAGTACTTC	CASSQVLSRSYEQYF
TRBJ2-4	TRBV2	many	TRBD2	TGTGCCAGCAAGCCCCTGGGACTAGCGGGGTCCAAAAACATTCAGTACTTC	CASKPLGLAGSKNIQYF
TRBJ2-7	TRBV6-5	many	TRBD2	TGTGCCAGCAGTTACCCTAGCGGGAGGGCCCCACCCTACGAGCAGTACTTC	CASSYPSGRAPPYEQYF
TRBJ2-3	TRBV7-2	many	NA	TGTGCCAGCAGCTTAAGGCTCATCAGAGGAGATACGCAGTATTTT	CASSLRLIRGDTQYF
TRBJ2-1	TRBV3-1	many	TRBD2	TGTGCCAGCAGCCAAGAGGGGGGGGGATACAATGAGCAGTTCTTC	CASSQEGGGYNEQFF
TRBJ2-3	TRBV15	many	TRBD2	TGTGCCACCAGCAGAGATTCTGGACTAGCGGGAGGGATTACAGATACGCAGTATTTT	CATSRDSGLAGGITDTQYF
TRBJ1-4	TRBV4-3	many	NA	TGCGCCAGCAGCCAATCCCCGGCGGGCCGGGAACTGTTTTTT	CASSQSPAGRELFF
TRBJ2-7	TRBV29-1	many	NA	TGCAGCGGGCAGACAGGATACGAGCAGTACTTC	CSGQTGYEQYF
TRBJ1-1	TRBV7-8	many	NA	TGTGCCAGCAGCTTAGGTACAGGGTCTAACACTGAAGCTTTCTTT	CASSLGTGSNTEAFF
TRBJ2-4	TRBV7-6	many	TRBD2	TGTGCCAGCAGCTTAGGGGCGGCGGGGGGGACCAAAAACATTCAGTACTTC	CASSLGAAGGTKNIQYF
TRBJ1-4	TRBV14	many	NA	TGTGCCAGCAGCCCCAGACGACTTGCAACTAATGAAAAACTGTTTTTT	CASSPRRLATNEKLFF
TRBJ1-2	TRBV6-1	many	NA	TGTGCCAGCAGTAACCCCGGGACACTTAACTATGGCTACACCTTC	CASSNPGTLNYGYTF
TRBJ2-7	TRBV5-1	many	TRBD2	TGCGCCAGCAGCTTGGTACTAGCGGGAGACGAGCAGTACTTC	CASSLVLAGDEQYF
TRBJ2-3	TRBV6-5	many	NA	TGTGCCAGCAGTTACTCGAACAGGTGGACAGATACGCAGTATTTT	CASSYSNRWTDTQYF
TRBJ2-1	TRBV20-1	many	TRBD1	TGCAGTGCTAGGACAGGGTTGGGCTACAATGAGCAGTTCTTC	CSARTGLGYNEQFF
TRBJ2-7	TRBV10-3	many	TRBD1	TGTGCCATCCATGCGGGACAGGGAATGGAGCAGTACTTC	CAIHAGQGMEQYF
TRBJ1-2	TRBV24-1	many	TRBD1	TGTGCCACCAGTGATTCCGGGACAGGGGATCTCTATGGCTACACCTTC	CATSDSGTGDLYGYTF